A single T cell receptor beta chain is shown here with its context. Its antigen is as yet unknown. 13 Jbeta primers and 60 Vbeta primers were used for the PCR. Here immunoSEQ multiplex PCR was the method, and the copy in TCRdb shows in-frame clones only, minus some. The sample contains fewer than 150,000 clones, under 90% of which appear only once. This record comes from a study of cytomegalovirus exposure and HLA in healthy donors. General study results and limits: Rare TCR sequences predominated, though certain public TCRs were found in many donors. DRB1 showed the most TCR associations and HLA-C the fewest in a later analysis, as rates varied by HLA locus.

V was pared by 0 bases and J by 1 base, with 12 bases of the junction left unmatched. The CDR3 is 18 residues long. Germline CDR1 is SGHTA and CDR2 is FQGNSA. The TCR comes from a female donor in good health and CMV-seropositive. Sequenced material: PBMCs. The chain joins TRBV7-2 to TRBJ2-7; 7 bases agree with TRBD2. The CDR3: CASSLAGSGGGVSYEQYF. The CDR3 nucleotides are TGTGCCAGCAGCTTAGCTGGATCAGGCGGGGGAGTATCCTACGAGCAGTACTTC.